Sequencing of this T cell receptor (beta chain) was carried out in a study of human T cells and chemical hapten exposure. TCRdb re-called the RACE reads through MiXCR, storing one row per CDR3 protein. In the table there are roughly 120,000 distinct CDR3 sequences, 12% to 15% of which are singletons. The table lists this clonotype with a few counts. Antigen specificity is unknown. Specified time point: patch test 1, 2 weeks after DPC sensitization. Treatment in this sample: therapeutic diphenylcyclopropenone sensitization with weekly scalp DPC. Germline assignment: CDR1 SGHRS and CDR2 YFSETQ. The V segment lost 3 bases and the J segment 0 bases; nucleotides outside the gene matches: 3. The CDR3 is made up of 16 amino acids. Study-level findings and limits: Among expanded TCRs, significantly more large CDR3 similarity clusters formed than among controls.

This TCR was sampled from a man in his late teens or twenties with alopecia areata. Some clones in this sample may be carry-over from other donors' samples. The specimen was whole blood, collected in connection with sensitization to the hapten diphenylcyclopropenone (DPC). The rearrangement joins TRBV5-1 to TRBJ2-3; TRBD1 matches at 11 bases. The CDR3 DNA reads as TGCGCCAGCAGCTGGACAGGGGGCGATAGCACAGATACGCAGTATTTT. It yields the protein CASSWTGGDSTDTQYF.